The 21 T cell receptor beta chains below were found in one sample sequenced in a study of T cells in Graves' hyperthyroidism and ophthalmopathy. RNA transcripts were the template for amplifying TCR beta CDR3 regions. HTBI primers drove first-round RT-PCR of the TCR CDR3. TCRdb analysed the multiplex PCR reads with MiXCR anew, one entry per CDR3 protein. The sample holds some 770,000 distinct CDR3 sequences, 16% seen once. Material: blood. These receptors were taken from a man between 18 and 35 years old with Graves' hyperthyroidism.

This clonotype has ten or more counts. One end of the junction fails to match germline, which may point to a read error. The chain uses TRBV12-3 or TRBV12-4 and TRBJ2-3; 8 nucleotides match TRBD2. This CDR3 has 12 residues. The CDR3 spells CASSLAGDTQYF. CDR3 bases: TGTGCCAGCAGCTTAGCGGGGGATACGCAGTATTTT.

This clonotype occurred many times. The chain is built from TRBV28 and TRBJ2-1; D is unclear. The CDR3 is made up of 14 amino acids. V lost 2 bases and J 3 bases, leaving 8 bases between the germline ends. CDR1 is MDHEN and CDR2 is SYDVKM in the germline V gene. CDR3: CASSLTTDYNEQFF. The CDR3 coding sequence is TGTGCCAGCAGTTTAACGACTGACTACAATGAGCAGTTCTTC.

This clonotype was seen only once. The chain recombines TRBV28 with TRBJ1-5; 7 nucleotides agree with TRBD1. This CDR3 spans 13 amino acids. V shed 6 bases and J 6 bases; nucleotides not matched to a gene: 5. Germline V gene sequence: CDR1 MDHEN, CDR2 SYDVKM. CDR3 in amino acids: CASRNRGLQPQHF. In DNA form, the CDR3 reads TGTGCCAGCAGAAACAGGGGTCTTCAGCCCCAGCATTTT.

This clonotype was recorded a few times. The genes are TRBV5-1 and TRBJ2-1; no clear D gene. There are 13 residues in the CDR3. The V end lost 1 base, the J end lost 9 bases, and 11 bases lay between the germline ends. Germline V CDR1 and CDR2: SGHRS, YFSETQ. The CDR3: CASSLSGFSEQFF. Here the CDR3 DNA reads TGCGCCAGCAGCTTGTCTGGTTTTAGTGAGCAGTTCTTC.

This chain uses TRBV12-3 or TRBV12-4 with TRBJ2-3; 9 bases align to TRBD2. CDR3 length: 16 amino acids. V shed 5 bases and J 4 bases; nucleotides not matched to a gene: 10. CDR3 sequence (DNA): TGTGCCAGCAGTGGGGCCCGCGGGAGGGCCTCAGATACGCAGTATTTT. Encoded protein: CASSGARGRASDTQYF.

This clonotype was recorded at least ten times. This chain connects TRBV29-1 to TRBJ2-1; D possibly uses TRBD1 or TRBD2 (5 bases each). The CDR3 contains 12 residues. V was clipped by 6 bases and J by 10 bases, with 16 bases between them. Germline-derived CDR1 and CDR2 are SQVTM and ANQGSEA. The CDR3 DNA sequence: TGCAGCGTGGAAATGGGGGTTCCCGAGCAGTTCTTC. Its protein is CSVEMGVPEQFF.

The chain uses TRBV19 and TRBJ1-1; maybe TRBD1 (5 bases). This CDR3 spans 17 amino acids. Germline lookup yields CDR1 LNHDA and CDR2 SQIVND (reference sequence). V was pared by 8 bases and J by 6 bases, with 28 bases between. In DNA, the CDR3 is TGTGCCAGTCGTTATCGGGGCGACGGATACCAAAACGCTGAAGCTTTCTTT. It is translated as CASRYRGDGYQNAEAFF.

V gene TRBV6-2 or TRBV6-3 combines with J gene TRBJ1-2; 10 bases map to TRBD1. V was pared by 2 bases and J by 3 bases, with 3 bases of the junction left unmatched. This CDR3 is built from 15 residues. Germline V gene lookup returns CDR1 MNHEY and CDR2 SVGEGT. CDR3 nucleotides: TGTGCCAGCAGTTACCCTGACAGGGGGCACTATGGCTACACCTTC. It codes for CASSYPDRGHYGYTF.

This clonotype was recorded at least ten times. This chain links TRBV2 with TRBJ2-5; perhaps TRBD1 as D (5 bases). Trimming left V 7 bases short and J 4 bases short, with 13 bases between. The CDR3 extends over 13 amino acids. In germline, CDR1 is SNHLY, CDR2 FYNNEI. Here the CDR3 DNA reads TGTGCCAGCACCAAGGACATACGAGAGACCCAGTACTTC. It is translated as CASTKDIRETQYF.

This clonotype was detected ten times or more. This chain uses TRBV28 with TRBJ2-1; tentatively, D is TRBD1 (6 bases). The CDR3 is 13 residues long. The germline CDR1 and CDR2 sequences are MDHEN and SYDVKM. Trimming left V 9 bases short and J 9 bases short, with 18 bases between. CDR3 nucleotide sequence: TGTGCCAGTCCAGGACCCCTAGGGGGTGAGCAGTTCTTC. Its translation: CASPGPLGGEQFF.

In this sample, this clonotype turned up a few times. The chain uses TRBV3-1 and TRBJ2-1; D is uncertain. V was clipped by 4 bases and J by 5 bases, with 18 bases between them. Germline CDR1 LGHDT, CDR2 YNNKEL (reference sequence). The CDR3 runs to 16 residues. The chain's CDR3 is CASSPELGNLDNEQFF. The CDR3 DNA sequence: TGTGCCAGCAGCCCCGAGTTAGGGAACCTAGACAATGAGCAGTTCTTC.

The table lists this clonotype with a few counts. This chain links TRBV18 with TRBJ2-2; 9 bases match TRBD2. V lost 1 base to trimming and J lost 6 bases; unmatched junction nucleotides: 9. This CDR3 is 17 amino acids long. Germline-derived CDR1 and CDR2 are KGHSH and LQKENI. CDR3: CASSPRSSGSTAGELFF. For the CDR3, the DNA is TGTGCCAGCTCACCACGTAGTAGCGGGAGTACAGCCGGGGAGCTGTTTTTT.

On this clonotype itself: A much larger clone lies one base from this, so it may be a read error. The chain recombines TRBV10-3 with TRBJ1-2, with 7 bases that match TRBD1. J was trimmed by 1 base and V by 8 bases; bases with no gene match: 16. Germline V CDR1 and CDR2: ENHRY, SYGVKD. There are 17 residues in the CDR3. CDR3 sequence (DNA): TGTGCCATCGCAAGATACGGGACAGACTTAATTAACTATGGCTACACCTTC. Translated: CAIARYGTDLINYGYTF.

This clonotype was observed a few times. The CDR3 nucleotides are TGTGCCAGCAGCTTAGCCGAAGGCTACACCTTC. Its protein is CASSLAEGYTF. The chain combines TRBV7-9 with TRBJ1-2; D is uncertain. CDR3 size: 11 residues. Germline CDR1 SEHNR, CDR2 FQNEAQ (reference sequence). V was shortened by 0 bases and J by 8 bases, with 4 bases between the two germline ends.

The rearrangement uses TRBV5-6 and TRBJ1-2; 8 nucleotides match TRBD1. Germline V gene lookup returns CDR1 SGHDT and CDR2 YYEEEE. J gave up 3 bases and V 4 bases, and 5 bases lay outside the gene matches. This CDR3 contains 14 residues. The CDR3 here is CASSRQGPDYGYTF. As DNA, the CDR3 is TGTGCCAGCAGCCGACAGGGGCCCGACTATGGCTACACCTTC.

This clonotype was picked up many times. The rearrangement joins TRBV20-1 to TRBJ2-7, with D possibly TRBD2 on 5 matching bases. V lost 5 bases and J lost 2, with 13 bases in between. The germline CDR1 and CDR2 sequences are DFQATT and SNEGSKA (reference sequence). The CDR3 extends over 13 amino acids. The CDR3 sequence: CSARRALTYEQYF. The DNA of the CDR3 is TGCAGTGCTCGGCGGGCATTAACCTACGAGCAGTACTTC.

This clonotype was counted only a few times. This CDR3 fails to terminate in the conserved phenylalanine or tryptophan, so it likely reflects a read error. The V call is TRBV7-9, the J call TRBJ2-7; D unclear. The CDR3 covers 12 residues. Looked up from germline, CDR1 is SEHNR and CDR2 is FQNEAQ (reference sequence). V was clipped by 4 bases and J by 3 bases, with 7 bases between them. CDR3 region: CASSYGFYEQYL. CDR3 nucleotides: TGTGCCAGCAGCTACGGGTTCTACGAGCAGTACCTC.

The chain combines TRBV6-2 or TRBV6-3 with TRBJ2-4; 8 positions match TRBD2. This CDR3 region has 14 residues. Germline assignment: CDR1 MNHEY and CDR2 SVGEGT. The ends lost 6 bases at V and 6 bases at J; junction bases unmatched: 7. DNA for the CDR3: TGTGCCAGCAGGGCCGGACTAGCCGGAAACATTCAGTACTTC. Amino acids: CASRAGLAGNIQYF.

This clonotype was counted a few times. This rearrangement joins TRBV29-1 to TRBJ2-1; D not resolved. Trimming shortened V by 0 bases and J by 10 bases, and 4 bases separated the two germline ends. CDR3 length: 10 amino acids. Germline loops: CDR1 SQVTM, CDR2 ANQGSEA. CDR3 protein: CSVEESEQFF. CDR3 sequence (DNA): TGCAGCGTTGAAGAAAGCGAGCAGTTCTTC.

The sample holds many counts of this clonotype. The V and J genes are TRBV30 and TRBJ2-7, with D maybe TRBD2 (5 bases). Trimming left V 6 bases short and J 1 base short, with 16 bases between. This CDR3 spans 14 amino acids. Per germline, CDR1 GTSNPN and CDR2 SVGIG (reference sequence). As DNA, the CDR3 is TGTGCCTGCTCCCGGGCAAGAGGGTCCTACGAGCAGTACTTC. This gives the protein CACSRARGSYEQYF.

This clonotype was seen more than once but under ten times. The CDR3 is CASSEDPSQPQHF. The CDR3 DNA reads TGTGCCAGCAGTGAGGACCCCAGTCAGCCCCAGCATTTT. The gene calls are TRBV6-1 and TRBJ1-5; unclear D gene. Germline loops: CDR1 MNHNS, CDR2 SASEGT. V was cut by 3 bases and J by 6 bases, with 9 bases left in between. This CDR3 has 13 amino acids.